The clone carrying this TCR beta chain was recorded only once. The entry originates in a study of Ad26.COV2.S vaccination and SARS-CoV-2 variants. Treatment: about 20 received Ad26.COV2.S at low or high dose, single or two shots; 5 received placebo; per-sample allocation not given. Sampling took place 63 days after the first vaccine or placebo injection. CDR3 size: 14 residues. Trimming left V 6 bases short and J 2 bases short, with 14 bases between. Per germline, CDR1 MDHEN and CDR2 SYDVKM. Assay: immunoSEQ multiplex PCR; the TCRdb copy retains only in-frame clones and omits some. The sample shows 350,000 to 500,000 clones, roughly 88% of them seen only once.

Sample: peripheral blood, taken in a trial of Ad26.COV2.S vaccine versus placebo. This receptor was taken from a person aged 18-60 years who received the Ad26.COV2.S COVID-19 vaccine or a placebo. The V and J genes are TRBV28 and TRBJ2-7; D is ambiguous. CDR3 loop: CASSSISSTYEQYF. The CDR3 DNA reads TGTGCCAGCAGCTCAATATCATCGACCTACGAGCAGTACTTC.